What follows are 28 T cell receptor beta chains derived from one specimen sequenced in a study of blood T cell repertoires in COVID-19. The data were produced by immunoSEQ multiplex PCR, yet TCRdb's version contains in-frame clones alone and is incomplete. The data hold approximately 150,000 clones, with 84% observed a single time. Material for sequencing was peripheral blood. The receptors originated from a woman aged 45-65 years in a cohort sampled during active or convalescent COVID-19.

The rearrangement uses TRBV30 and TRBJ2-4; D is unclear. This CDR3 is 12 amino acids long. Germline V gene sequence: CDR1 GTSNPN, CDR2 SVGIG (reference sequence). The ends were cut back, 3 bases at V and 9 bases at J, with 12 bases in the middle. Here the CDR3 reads CAWSARSIIQYF. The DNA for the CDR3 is TGTGCCTGGAGCGCCCGGAGTATCATTCAGTACTTC.

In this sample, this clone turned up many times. The CDR3 protein is CASSYSGFEQYF. CDR3 DNA: TGTGCCAGCAGTTATTCAGGGTTCGAGCAGTACTTC. V and J are TRBV6-5 and TRBJ2-7, with TRBD1 as a possible D gene (5 bases). Trimming left V 3 bases short and J 6 bases short, with 9 bases between. Germline lookup yields CDR1 MNHEY and CDR2 SVGAGI. The CDR3 spans 12 residues.

CDR3 loop: CASSPIGGGIQETQYF. CDR3 in DNA: TGTGCCAGCAGCCCGATAGGCGGGGGGATCCAAGAGACCCAGTACTTC. The chain uses TRBV3-1 (or the pseudogene TRBV3-2) and TRBJ2-5; 8 nucleotides match TRBD2. The CDR3 consists of 16 residues. Trimming cost V 4 bases and J 1 base; bases outside gene matches: 8. Germline CDR1 LGHDT, CDR2 YNNKEL (reference sequence).

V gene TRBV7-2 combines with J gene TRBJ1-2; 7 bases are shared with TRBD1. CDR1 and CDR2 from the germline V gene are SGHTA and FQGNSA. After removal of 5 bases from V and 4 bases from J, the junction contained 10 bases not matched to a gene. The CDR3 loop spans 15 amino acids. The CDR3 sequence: CASSARQGGGYGYTF. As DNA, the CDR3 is TGTGCCAGCAGCGCCCGACAGGGTGGGGGCTATGGCTACACCTTC.

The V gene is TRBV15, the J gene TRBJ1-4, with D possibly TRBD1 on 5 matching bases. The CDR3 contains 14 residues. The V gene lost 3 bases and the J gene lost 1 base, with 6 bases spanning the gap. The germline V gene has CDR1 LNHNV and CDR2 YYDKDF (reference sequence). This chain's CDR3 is CATSSRVTNEKLFF. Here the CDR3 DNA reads TGTGCCACCAGCAGCAGGGTAACTAATGAAAAACTGTTTTTT.

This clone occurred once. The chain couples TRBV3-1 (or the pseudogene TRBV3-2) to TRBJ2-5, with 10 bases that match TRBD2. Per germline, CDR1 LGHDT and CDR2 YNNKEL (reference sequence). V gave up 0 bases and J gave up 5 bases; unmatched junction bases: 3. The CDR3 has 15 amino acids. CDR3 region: CASSQDPGLAETQYF. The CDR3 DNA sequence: TGTGCCAGCAGCCAAGATCCGGGACTAGCGGAGACCCAGTACTTC.

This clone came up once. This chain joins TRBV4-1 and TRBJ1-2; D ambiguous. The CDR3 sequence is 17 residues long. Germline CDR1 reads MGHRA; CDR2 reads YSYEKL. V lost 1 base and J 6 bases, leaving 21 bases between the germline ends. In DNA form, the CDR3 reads TGCGCCAGCAGCCAAGGGTGGTCACAGTCTCCCATCGATGGCTACACCTTC. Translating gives CASSQGWSQSPIDGYTF.

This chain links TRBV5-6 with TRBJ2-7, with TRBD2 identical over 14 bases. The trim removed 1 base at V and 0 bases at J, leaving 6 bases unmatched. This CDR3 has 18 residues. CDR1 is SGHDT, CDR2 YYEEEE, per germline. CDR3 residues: CASSLWGLAGEYSYEQYF. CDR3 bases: TGTGCCAGCAGCTTGTGGGGACTAGCGGGGGAGTACTCCTACGAGCAGTACTTC.

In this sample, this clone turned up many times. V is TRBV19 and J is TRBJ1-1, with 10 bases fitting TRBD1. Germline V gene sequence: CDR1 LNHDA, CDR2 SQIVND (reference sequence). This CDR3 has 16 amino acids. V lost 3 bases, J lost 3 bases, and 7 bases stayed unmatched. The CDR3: CASSIGEGTGDTEAFF. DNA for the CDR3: TGTGCCAGTAGTATCGGTGAGGGGACAGGGGACACTGAAGCTTTCTTT. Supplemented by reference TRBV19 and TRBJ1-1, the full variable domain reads DGGITQSPKYLFRKEGQNVTLSCEQNLNHDAMYWYRQDPGQGLRLIYYSQIVNDFQKGDIAEGYSVSREKKESFPLTVTSAQKNPTAFYLCASSIGEGTGDTEAFFGQGTRLTVV.

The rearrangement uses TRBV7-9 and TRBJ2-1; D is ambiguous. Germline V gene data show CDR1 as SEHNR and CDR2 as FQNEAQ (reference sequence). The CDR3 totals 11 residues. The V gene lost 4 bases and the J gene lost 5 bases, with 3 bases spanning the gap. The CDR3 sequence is CASSSNNEQFF. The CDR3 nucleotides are TGTGCCAGCAGCTCAAACAATGAGCAGTTCTTC.

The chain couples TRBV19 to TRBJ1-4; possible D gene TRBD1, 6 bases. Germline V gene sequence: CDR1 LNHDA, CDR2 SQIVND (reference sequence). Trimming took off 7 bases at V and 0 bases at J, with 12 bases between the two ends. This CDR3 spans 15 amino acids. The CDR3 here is CASTGQFATNEKLFF. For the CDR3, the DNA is TGTGCCAGTACTGGACAGTTTGCAACTAATGAAAAACTGTTTTTT.

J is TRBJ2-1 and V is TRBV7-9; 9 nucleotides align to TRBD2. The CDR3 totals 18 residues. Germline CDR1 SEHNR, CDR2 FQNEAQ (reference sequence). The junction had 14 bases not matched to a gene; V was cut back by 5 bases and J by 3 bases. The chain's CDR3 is CASSAESGGSDFYNEQFF. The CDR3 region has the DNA TGTGCCAGCAGCGCGGAAAGCGGGGGGTCCGACTTCTACAATGAGCAGTTCTTC.

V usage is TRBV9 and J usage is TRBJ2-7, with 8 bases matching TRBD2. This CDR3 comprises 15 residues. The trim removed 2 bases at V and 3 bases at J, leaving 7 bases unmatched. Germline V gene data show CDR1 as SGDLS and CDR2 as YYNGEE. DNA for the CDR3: TGTGCCAGCAGCGTCGGGAGGGAAACGTACTACGAGCAGTACTTC. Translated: CASSVGRETYYEQYF. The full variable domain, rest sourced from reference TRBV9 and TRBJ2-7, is DSGVTQTPKHLITATGQRVTLRCSPRSGDLSVYWYQQSLDQGLQFLIQYYNGEERAKGNILERFSAQQFPDLHSELNLSSLELGDSALYFCASSVGRETYYEQYFGPGTRLTVT.

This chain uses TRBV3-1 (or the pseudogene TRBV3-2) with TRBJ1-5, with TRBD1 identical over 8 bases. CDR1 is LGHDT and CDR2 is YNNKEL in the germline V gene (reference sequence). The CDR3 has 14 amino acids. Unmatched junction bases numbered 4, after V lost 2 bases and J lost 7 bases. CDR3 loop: CASSQLQGDQPQHF. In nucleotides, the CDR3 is TGTGCCAGCAGCCAACTACAGGGGGACCAGCCCCAGCATTTT.

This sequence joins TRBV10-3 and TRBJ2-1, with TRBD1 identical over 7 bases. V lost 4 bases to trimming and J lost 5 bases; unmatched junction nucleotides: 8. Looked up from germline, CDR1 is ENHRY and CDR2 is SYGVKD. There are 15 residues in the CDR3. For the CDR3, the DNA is TGTGCCATCAGTGCGGCCGCAGGGGGAGACAATGAGCAGTTCTTC. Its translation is CAISAAAGGDNEQFF.

The CDR3 loop is CASSPGQGSLYGYTF. The CDR3, as DNA: TGTGCCAGCAGCCCGGGACAGGGCTCCCTCTATGGCTACACCTTC. This chain uses TRBV6-2 or TRBV6-3 with TRBJ1-2, with TRBD1 identical over 9 bases. CDR1 and CDR2 (germline): MNHEY, SVGEGT. The CDR3 totals 15 residues. The ends lost 6 bases at V and 4 bases at J; junction bases unmatched: 9.

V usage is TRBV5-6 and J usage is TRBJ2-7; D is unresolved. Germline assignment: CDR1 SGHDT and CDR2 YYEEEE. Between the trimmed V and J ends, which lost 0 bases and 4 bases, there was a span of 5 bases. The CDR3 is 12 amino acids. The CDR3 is CASSLVGYEQYF. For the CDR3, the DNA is TGTGCCAGCAGCTTGGTCGGTTACGAGCAGTACTTC.

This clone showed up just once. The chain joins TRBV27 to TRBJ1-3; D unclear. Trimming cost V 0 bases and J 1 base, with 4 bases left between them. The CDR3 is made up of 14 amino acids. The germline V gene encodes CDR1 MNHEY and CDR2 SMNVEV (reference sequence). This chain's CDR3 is CASSLSGSGNTIYF. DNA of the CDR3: TGTGCCAGCAGTTTATCCGGGTCTGGAAACACCATATATTTT.

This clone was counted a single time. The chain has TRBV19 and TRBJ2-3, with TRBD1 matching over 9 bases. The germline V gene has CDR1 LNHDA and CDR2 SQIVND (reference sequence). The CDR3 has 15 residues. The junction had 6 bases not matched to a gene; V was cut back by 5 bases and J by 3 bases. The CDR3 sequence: CASSRPGQGTDTQYF. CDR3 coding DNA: TGTGCCAGTAGTCGTCCGGGACAGGGAACAGATACGCAGTATTTT. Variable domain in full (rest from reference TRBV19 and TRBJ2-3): DGGITQSPKYLFRKEGQNVTLSCEQNLNHDAMYWYRQDPGQGLRLIYYSQIVNDFQKGDIAEGYSVSREKKESFPLTVTSAQKNPTAFYLCASSRPGQGTDTQYFGPGTRLTVL.

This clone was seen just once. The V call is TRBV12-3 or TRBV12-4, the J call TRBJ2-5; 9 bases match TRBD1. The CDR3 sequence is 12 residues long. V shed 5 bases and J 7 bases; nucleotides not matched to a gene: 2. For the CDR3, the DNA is TGTGCCAGCAGTCGACAGGGGGTGACCCAGTACTTC. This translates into CASSRQGVTQYF.

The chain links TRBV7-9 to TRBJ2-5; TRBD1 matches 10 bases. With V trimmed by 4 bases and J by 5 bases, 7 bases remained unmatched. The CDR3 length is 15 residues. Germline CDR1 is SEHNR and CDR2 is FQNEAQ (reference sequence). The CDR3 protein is CASSSIDRGQETQYF. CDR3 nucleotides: TGTGCCAGCAGCTCAATTGACAGGGGGCAGGAGACCCAGTACTTC.

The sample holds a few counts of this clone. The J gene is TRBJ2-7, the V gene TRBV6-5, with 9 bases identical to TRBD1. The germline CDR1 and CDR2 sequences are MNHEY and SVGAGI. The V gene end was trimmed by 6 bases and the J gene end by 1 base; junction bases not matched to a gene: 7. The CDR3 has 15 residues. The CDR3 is CASRTGTGNSYEQYF. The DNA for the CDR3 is TGTGCCAGCAGAACCGGGACAGGGAATTCCTACGAGCAGTACTTC.

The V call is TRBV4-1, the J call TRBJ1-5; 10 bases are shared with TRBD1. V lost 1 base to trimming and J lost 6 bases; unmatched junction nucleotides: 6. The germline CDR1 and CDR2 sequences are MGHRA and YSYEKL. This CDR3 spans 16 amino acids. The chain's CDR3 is CASSQVGTGVSQPQHF. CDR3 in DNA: TGCGCCAGCAGCCAAGTTGGGACAGGGGTTAGTCAGCCCCAGCATTTT.

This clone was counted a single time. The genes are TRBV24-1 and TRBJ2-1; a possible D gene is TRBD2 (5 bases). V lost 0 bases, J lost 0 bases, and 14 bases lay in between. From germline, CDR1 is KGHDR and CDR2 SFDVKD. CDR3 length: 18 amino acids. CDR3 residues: CATSDLSASGSSYNEQFF. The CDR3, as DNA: TGTGCCACCAGTGATTTGTCCGCTTCGGGGAGCTCCTACAATGAGCAGTTCTTC.

CDR3 bases: TGTGCCTGCCAGGGACAGGGGGCGGCTAACTATGGCTACACCTTC. Its translation is CACQGQGAANYGYTF. The rearrangement uses TRBV30 and TRBJ1-2; 12 bases are a match to TRBD1. The CDR3 runs to 15 residues. Germline V gene lookup returns CDR1 GTSNPN and CDR2 SVGIG (reference sequence). Germline trimming cut 6 bases from V and 0 bases from J; bases unmatched to any gene: 5.

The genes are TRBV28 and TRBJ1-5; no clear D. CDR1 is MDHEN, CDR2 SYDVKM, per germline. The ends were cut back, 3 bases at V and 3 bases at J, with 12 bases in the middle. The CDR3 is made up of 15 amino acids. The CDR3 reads CASSFRQGPNQPQHF. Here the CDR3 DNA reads TGTGCCAGCAGTTTCAGACAAGGCCCCAATCAGCCCCAGCATTTT. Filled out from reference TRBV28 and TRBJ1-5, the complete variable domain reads DVKVTQSSRYLVKRTGEKVFLECVQDMDHENMFWYRQDPGLGLRLIYFSYDVKMKEKGDIPEGYSVSREKKERFSLILESASTNQTSMYLCASSFRQGPNQPQHFGDGTRLSIL.

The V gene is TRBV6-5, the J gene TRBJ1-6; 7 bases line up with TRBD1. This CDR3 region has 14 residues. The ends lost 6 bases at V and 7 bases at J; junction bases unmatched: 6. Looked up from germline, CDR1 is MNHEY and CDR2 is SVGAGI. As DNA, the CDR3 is TGTGCCAGCAGCGACAGGGTTTCGAATTCACCCCTCCACTTT. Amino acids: CASSDRVSNSPLHF.

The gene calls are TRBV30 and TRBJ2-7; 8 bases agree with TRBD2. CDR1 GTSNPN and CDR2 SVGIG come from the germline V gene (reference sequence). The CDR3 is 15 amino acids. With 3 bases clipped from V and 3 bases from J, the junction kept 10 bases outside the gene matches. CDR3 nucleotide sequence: TGTGCCTGGAGCGGCGGGGGGCGGATCGTCTACGAGCAGTACTTC. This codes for CAWSGGGRIVYEQYF.